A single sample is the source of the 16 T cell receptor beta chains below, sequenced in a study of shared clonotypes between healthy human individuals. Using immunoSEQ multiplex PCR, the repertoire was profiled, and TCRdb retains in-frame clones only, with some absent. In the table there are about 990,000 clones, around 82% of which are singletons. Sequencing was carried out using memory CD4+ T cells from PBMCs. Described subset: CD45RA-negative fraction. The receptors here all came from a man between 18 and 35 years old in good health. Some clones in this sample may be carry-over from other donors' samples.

Written as DNA, the CDR3 is TGTGCCAGCAGTGAGCCGACTGGTACCTACAATGAGCAGTTCTTC. Translating it yields CASSEPTGTYNEQFF. V is TRBV28 and J is TRBJ2-1, with D uncertain. CDR1 is MDHEN, CDR2 SYDVKM, per germline. Trimming removed 5 bases from V and 2 bases from J, with 13 bases in between. The CDR3 extends over 15 amino acids.

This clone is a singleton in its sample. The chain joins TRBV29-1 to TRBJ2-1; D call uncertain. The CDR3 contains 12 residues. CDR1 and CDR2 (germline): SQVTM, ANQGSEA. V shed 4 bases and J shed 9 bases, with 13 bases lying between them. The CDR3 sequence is CSVGWWLAEQFF. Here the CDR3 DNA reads TGCAGCGTTGGATGGTGGTTGGCTGAGCAGTTCTTC.

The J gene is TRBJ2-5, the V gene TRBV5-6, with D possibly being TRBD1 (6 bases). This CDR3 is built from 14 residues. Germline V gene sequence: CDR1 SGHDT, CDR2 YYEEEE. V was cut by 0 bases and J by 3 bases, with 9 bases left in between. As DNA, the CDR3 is TGTGCCAGCAGCTTGGCTCGGACAGAAGAGACCCAGTACTTC. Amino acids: CASSLARTEETQYF.

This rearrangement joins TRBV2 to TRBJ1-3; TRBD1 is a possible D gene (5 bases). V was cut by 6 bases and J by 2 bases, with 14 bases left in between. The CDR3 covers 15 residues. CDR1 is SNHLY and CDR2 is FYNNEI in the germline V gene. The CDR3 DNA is TGTGCCAGCAGACAAGGGTTGGGGGCTGGAAACACCATATATTTT. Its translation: CASRQGLGAGNTIYF.

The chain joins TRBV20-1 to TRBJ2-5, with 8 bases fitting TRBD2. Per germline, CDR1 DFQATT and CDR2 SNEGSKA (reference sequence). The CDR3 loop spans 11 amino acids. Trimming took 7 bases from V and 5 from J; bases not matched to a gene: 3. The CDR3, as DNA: TGCAGTGGACAGCGGGGGGAGACCCAGTACTTC. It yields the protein CSGQRGETQYF.

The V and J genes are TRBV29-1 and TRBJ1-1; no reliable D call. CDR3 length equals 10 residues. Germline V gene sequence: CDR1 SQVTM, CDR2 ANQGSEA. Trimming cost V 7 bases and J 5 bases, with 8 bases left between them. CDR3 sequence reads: CSASGTEAFF. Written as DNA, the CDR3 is TGCAGCGCGAGTGGAACTGAAGCTTTCTTT.

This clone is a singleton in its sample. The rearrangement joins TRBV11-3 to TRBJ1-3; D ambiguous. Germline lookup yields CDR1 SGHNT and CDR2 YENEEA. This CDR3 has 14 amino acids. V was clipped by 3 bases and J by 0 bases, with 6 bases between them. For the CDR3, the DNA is TGTGCCAGCAGCTTCACCGGCTCTGGAAACACCATATATTTT. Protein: CASSFTGSGNTIYF.

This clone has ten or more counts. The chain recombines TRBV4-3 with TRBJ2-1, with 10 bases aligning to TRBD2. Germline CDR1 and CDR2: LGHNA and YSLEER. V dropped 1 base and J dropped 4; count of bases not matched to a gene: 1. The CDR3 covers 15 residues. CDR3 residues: CASSQGTSGYNEQFF. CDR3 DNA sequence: TGCGCCAGCAGCCAAGGGACTAGCGGTTACAATGAGCAGTTCTTC.

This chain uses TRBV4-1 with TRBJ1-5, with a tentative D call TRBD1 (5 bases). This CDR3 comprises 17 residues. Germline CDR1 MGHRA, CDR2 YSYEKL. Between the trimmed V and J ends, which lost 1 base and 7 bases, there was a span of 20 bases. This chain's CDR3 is CASSQGVGAAASQPQHF. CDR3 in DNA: TGCGCCAGCAGCCAAGGGGTCGGGGCCGCCGCGTCACAGCCCCAGCATTTT.

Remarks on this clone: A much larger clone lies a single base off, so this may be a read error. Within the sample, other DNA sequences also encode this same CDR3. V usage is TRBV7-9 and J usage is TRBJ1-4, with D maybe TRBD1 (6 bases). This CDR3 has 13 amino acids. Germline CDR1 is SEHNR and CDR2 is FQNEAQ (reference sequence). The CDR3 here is CASQRGAGEKLFF. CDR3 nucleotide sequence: TGTGCCAGCCAGCGGGGGGCGGGTGAAAAACTGTTTTTC.

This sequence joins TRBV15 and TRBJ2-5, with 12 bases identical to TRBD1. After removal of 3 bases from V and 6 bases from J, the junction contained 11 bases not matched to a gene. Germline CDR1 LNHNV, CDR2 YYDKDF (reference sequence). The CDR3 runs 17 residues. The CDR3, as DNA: TGTGCCACCAGCAGGATCACCGGGACAGGGGGCAAAAAGACCCAGTACTTC. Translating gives CATSRITGTGGKKTQYF.

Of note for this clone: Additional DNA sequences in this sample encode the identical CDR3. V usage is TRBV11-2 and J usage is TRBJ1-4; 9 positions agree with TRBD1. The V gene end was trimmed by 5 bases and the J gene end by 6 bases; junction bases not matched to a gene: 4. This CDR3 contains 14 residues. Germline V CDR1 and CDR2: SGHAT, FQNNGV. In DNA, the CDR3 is TGTGCCAGCAGCCACAGGGGGCGTGATGAAAAACTGTTTTTT. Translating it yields CASSHRGRDEKLFF.

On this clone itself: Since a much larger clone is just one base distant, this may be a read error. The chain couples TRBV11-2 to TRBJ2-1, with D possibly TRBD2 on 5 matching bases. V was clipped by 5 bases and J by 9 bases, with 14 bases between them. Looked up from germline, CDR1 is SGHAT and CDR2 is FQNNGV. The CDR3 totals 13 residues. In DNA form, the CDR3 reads TGTGCCAGCAGCCGGATAGTGGGAGCTGAGCAGTTCTTC. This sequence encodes CASSRIVGAEQFF.

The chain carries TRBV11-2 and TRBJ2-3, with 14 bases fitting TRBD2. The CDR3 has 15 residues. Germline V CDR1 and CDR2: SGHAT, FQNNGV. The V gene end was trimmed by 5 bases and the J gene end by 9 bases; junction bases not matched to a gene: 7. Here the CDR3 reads CASSRGLAGGRTQYF. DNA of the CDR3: TGTGCCAGCAGCAGAGGACTAGCGGGAGGAAGAACGCAGTATTTT.

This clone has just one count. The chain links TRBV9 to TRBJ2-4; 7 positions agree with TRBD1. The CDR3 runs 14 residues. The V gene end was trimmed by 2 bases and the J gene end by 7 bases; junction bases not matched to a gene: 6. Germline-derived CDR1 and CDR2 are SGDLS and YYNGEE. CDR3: CASSVTGTGNIQYF. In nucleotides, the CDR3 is TGTGCCAGCAGCGTGACAGGGACGGGGAACATTCAGTACTTC.

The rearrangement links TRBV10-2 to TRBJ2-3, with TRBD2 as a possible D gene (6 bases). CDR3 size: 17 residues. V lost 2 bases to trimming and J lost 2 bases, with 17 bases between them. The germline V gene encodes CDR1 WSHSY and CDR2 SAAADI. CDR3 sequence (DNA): TGCGCCAGCAGTGAGGAGGGAGGTGGCGGGATCACAGATACGCAGTATTTT. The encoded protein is CASSEEGGGGITDTQYF.